Given below is one T cell receptor (beta chain) in context. As originally analysed: For nucleated cells, counts were estimated from reference gene primer amplification. Profiling relied on immunoSEQ multiplex PCR, and the TCRdb table lists in-frame clones only, not all of them. V, J and clone size are taken as reported in that table, and D and trimming were inferred from the DNA itself. The repertoire holds about 120,000 clones, with approximately 90% as singletons. Germline V gives CDR1 SGHNT, CDR2 YENEEA. This CDR3 region has 14 residues. V shed 2 bases and J 2 bases; nucleotides not matched to a gene: 0. This sample was included in a study of blood T cell repertoires in COVID-19. Background on the study: Nucleic acid was either cDNA or gDNA, and it came from T cells, B-cell-depleted T cells, or PBMCs.

Specimen: peripheral blood. The V gene is TRBV11-3, the J gene TRBJ2-3, with 8 bases fitting TRBD1. The clonotype comes from a human donor in a cohort sampled during active COVID-19. The DNA for the CDR3 is TGTGCCAGCAGCTTACAGGGGGCCACAGATACGCAGTATTTT. Translation: CASSLQGATDTQYF.